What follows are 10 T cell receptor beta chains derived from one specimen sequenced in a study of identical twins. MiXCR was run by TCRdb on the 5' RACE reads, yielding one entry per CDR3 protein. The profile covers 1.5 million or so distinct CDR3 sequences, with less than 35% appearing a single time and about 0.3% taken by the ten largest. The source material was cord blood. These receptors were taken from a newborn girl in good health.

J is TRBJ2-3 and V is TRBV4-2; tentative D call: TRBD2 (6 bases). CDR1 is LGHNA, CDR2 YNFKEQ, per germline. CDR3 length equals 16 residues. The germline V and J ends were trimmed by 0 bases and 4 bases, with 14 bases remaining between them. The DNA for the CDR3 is TGTGCCAGCAGCCAAGAGAGCGGTAGGGAGGCAGATACGCAGTATTTT. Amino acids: CASSQESGREADTQYF.

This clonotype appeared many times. The CDR3 reads CAIRTYNEQFF. CDR3 nucleotide sequence: TGTGCCATCAGGACCTACAATGAGCAGTTCTTC. J is TRBJ2-1 and V is TRBV10-3, with no clear D. Trimming cost V 6 bases and J 2 bases, with 2 bases left between them. The CDR3 extends over 11 amino acids. CDR1 is ENHRY and CDR2 is SYGVKD in the germline V gene.

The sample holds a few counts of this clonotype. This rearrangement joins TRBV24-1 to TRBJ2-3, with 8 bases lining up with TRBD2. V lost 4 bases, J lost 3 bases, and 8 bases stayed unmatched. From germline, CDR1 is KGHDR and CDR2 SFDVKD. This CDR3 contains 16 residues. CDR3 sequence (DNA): TGTGCCACCAGTGACCGCAGCGGGAGTGGTACAGATACGCAGTATTTT. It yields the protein CATSDRSGSGTDTQYF.

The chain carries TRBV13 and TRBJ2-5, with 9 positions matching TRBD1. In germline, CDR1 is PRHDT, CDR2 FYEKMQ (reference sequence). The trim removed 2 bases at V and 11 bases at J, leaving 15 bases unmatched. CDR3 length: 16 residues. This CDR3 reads CASSLRGQGGHNEQYF. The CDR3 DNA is TGTGCCAGCAGCTTAAGGGGACAGGGCGGCCACAATGAGCAGTACTTC.

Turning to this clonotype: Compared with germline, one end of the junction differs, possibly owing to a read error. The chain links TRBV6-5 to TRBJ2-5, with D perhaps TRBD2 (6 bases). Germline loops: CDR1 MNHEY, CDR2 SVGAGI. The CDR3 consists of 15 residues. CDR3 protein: CANSYSIVERVTQYF. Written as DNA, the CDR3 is TGTGCCAACAGTTACTCGATCGTGGAGCGGGTGACCCAGTACTTC.

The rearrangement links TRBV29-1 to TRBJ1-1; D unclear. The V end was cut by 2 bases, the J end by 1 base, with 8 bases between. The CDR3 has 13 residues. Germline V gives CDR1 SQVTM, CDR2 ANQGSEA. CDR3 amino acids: CSVETNRNTEAFF. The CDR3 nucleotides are TGCAGCGTTGAAACCAACAGGAACACTGAAGCTTTCTTT.

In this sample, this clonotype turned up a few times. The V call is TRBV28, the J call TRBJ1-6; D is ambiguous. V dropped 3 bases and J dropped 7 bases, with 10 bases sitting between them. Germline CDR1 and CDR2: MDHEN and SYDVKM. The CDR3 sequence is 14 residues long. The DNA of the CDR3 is TGTGCCAGCAGTTTTAGGCAGTTCAATTCACCCCTCCACTTT. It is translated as CASSFRQFNSPLHF. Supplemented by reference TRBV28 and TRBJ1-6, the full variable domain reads DVKVTQSSRYLVKRTGEKVFLECVQDMDHENMFWYRQDPGLGLRLIYFSYDVKMKEKGDIPEGYSVSREKKERFSLILESASTNQTSMYLCASSFRQFNSPLHFGNGTRLTVT.

For the CDR3, the DNA is TGTGCCAGCAGCCGGAGCGGGGGGGGCCCAGATACGCAGTATTTT. Its translation is CASSRSGGGPDTQYF. The rearrangement links TRBV13 to TRBJ2-3; 10 bases agree with TRBD2. This CDR3 is built from 15 residues. V lost 5 bases, J lost 4 bases, and 6 bases stayed unmatched. From germline, CDR1 is PRHDT and CDR2 FYEKMQ (reference sequence).

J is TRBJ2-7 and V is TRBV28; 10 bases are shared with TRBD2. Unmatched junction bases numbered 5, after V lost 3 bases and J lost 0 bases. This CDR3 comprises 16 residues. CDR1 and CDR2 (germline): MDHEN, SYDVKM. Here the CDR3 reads CASSFQAGGPSYEQYF. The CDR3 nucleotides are TGTGCCAGCAGTTTCCAAGCGGGAGGGCCCTCCTACGAGCAGTACTTC.

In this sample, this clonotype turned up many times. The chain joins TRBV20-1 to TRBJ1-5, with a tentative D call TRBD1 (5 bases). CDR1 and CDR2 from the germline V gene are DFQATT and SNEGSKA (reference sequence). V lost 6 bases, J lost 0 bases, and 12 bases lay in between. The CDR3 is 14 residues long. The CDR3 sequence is CSAPGLYSNQPQHF. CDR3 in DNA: TGCAGTGCCCCGGGACTATATAGCAATCAGCCCCAGCATTTT.